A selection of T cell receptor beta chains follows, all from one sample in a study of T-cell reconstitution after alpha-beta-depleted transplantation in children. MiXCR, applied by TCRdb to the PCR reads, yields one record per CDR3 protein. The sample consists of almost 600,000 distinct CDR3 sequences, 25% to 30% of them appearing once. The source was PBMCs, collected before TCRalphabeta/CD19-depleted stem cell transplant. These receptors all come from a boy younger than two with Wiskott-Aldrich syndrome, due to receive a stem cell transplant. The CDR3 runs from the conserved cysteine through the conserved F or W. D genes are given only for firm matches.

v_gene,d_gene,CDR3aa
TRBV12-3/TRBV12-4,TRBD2,CASSLGGLAGGPRNEQFF
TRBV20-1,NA,CSAIAVETGELFF
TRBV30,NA,CAWSVQRETQYF
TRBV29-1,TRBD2,CSVASLWTRREAEQFF
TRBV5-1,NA,CASKGMTNTEAFF
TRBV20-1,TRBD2,CSATGGSGGTDTQYF
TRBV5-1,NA,CASSLQRRPPYNEQFF
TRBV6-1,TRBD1,CASTENRGRPQHF
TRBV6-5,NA,CASSYFSFSEQETQYF
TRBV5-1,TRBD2,CASSLGGGSTYEQYF
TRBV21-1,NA,CASSKGGRDEQYF
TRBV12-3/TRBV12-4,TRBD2,CASSPSLGTSGADTQYF
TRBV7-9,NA,CASSLGLGSDYGYTF
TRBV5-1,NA,CATKMGGNEQFF
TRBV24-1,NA,CATNTNSYVEQFF
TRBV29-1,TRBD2,CSVGLAGGPYNEQFF
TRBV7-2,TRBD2,CASSLARSVALANKETQYF
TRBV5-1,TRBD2,CASSPGLAAGNEQFF
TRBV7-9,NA,CASSLSGSYEQYF
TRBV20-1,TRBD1,CSAIQGQGGYLDGYTF
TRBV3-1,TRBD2,CASSQRELIYEQYF
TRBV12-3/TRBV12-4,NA,CASSFRGEETQYF
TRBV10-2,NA,CASSEAPWKETQYF
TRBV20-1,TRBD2,CSASRVVAGVHEQFF
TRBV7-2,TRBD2,CASKLAGATDTQYF
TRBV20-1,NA,CSAKSIAGTDTQYF
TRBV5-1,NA,CASSWDGFSGNTIYF
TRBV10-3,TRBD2,CAIRKAGTSGSNEQFF
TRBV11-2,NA,CASSFGANRFSSYEQYF
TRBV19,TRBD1,CATGQGSETQYF
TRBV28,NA,CASTSFWGPSYEQYF
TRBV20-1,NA,CSARRDSNIFYEKLFF
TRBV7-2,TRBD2,CASSLTSGNPYEQYF
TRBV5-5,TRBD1,CASSPGQGEGEQFF
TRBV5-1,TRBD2,CASGLAGDPSNTDTQYF
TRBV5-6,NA,CASSFLSSRNTEAFF
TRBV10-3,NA,CAISDGTAEEKLFF
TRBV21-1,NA,CASGTSGTQDYEQYF
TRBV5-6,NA,CASSLAWRGSYNEQFF
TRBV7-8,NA,CASSFLQAHNSPLHF